Sequencing of this TCR beta chain was carried out in a study of human T cells and chemical hapten exposure. Regarding the study as a whole: Compared to controls, expanded TCRs made significantly more large clusters of similar CDR3s.

Of note for this clonotype: Its antigen is currently unknown.

Losses at the gene ends were 3 bases for V and 4 bases for J; bases not matched to a gene: 7. This CDR3 has 15 amino acids. Germline assignment: CDR1 DFQATT and CDR2 SNEGSKA (reference sequence). The sample's time point: patch test 3, about 24 weeks after DPC sensitization. This sample's treatment: therapeutic diphenylcyclopropenone sensitization with weekly scalp DPC. Only after blood had been drawn was each patch test applied. In TCRdb, the RACE reads were re-called with MiXCR into one record per CDR3 protein. This table has about 190,000 distinct CDR3 sequences, about 25% appearing once. The receptor's source is a woman in her thirties or forties with alopecia areata. Some clones in this sample may be carry-over from other donors' samples. The specimen was whole blood, collected in connection with sensitization to the hapten diphenylcyclopropenone (DPC). This chain joins TRBV20-1 and TRBJ2-1, with 9 bases fitting TRBD2. CDR3: CSARALAGKYNEQFF. Here the CDR3 DNA reads TGCAGTGCTAGGGCCCTAGCGGGAAAGTACAATGAGCAGTTCTTC.